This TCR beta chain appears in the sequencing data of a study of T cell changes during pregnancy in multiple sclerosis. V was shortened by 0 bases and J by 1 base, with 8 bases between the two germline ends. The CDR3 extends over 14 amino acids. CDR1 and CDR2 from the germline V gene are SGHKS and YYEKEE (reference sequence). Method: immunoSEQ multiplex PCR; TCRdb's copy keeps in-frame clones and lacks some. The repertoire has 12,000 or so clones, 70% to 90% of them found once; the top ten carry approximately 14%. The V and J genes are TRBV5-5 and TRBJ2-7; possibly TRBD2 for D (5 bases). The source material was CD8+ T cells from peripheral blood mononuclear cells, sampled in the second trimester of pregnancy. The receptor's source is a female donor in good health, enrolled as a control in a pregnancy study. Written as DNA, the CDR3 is TGTGCCAGCAGCTTGGGAGGGCAGTCCTACGAGCAGTACTTC. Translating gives CASSLGGQSYEQYF.